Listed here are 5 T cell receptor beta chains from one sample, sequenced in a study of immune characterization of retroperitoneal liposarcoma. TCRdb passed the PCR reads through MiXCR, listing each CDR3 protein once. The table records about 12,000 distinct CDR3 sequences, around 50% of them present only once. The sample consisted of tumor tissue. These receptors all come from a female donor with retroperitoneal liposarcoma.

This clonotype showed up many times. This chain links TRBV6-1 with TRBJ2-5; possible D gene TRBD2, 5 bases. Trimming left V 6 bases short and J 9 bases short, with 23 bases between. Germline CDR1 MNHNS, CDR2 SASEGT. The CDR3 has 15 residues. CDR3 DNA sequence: TGTGCCAGCAGCGACCACATACTGCAATCCGGGGCCCAGTACTTC. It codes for CASSDHILQSGAQYF.

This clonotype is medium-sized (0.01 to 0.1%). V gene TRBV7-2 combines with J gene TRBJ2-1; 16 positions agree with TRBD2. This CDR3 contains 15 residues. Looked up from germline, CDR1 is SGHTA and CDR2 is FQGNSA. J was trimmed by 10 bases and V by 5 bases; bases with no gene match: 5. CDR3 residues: CASSGGTSGRAEQFF. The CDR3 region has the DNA TGTGCCAGCAGCGGAGGGACTAGCGGGAGGGCCGAGCAGTTCTTC.

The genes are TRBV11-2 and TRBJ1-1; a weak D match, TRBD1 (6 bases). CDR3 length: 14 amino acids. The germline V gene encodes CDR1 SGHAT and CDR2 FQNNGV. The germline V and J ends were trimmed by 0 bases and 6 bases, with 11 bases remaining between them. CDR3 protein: CASSLDQGMPEAFF. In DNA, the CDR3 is TGTGCCAGCAGCTTAGATCAGGGGATGCCTGAAGCTTTCTTT.

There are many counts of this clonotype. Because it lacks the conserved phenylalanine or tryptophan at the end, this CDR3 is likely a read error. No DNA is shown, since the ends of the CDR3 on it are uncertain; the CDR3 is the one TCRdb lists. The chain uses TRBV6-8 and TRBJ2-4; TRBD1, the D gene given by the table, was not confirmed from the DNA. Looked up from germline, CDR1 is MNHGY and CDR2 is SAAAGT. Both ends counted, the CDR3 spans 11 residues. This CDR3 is CWGNGIRDQDM.

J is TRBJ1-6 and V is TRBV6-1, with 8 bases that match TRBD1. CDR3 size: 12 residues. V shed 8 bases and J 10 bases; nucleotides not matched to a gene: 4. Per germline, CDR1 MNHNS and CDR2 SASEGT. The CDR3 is CASGQGWSPLHF. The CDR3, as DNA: TGTGCCAGCGGACAGGGCTGGTCACCCCTCCACTTT.